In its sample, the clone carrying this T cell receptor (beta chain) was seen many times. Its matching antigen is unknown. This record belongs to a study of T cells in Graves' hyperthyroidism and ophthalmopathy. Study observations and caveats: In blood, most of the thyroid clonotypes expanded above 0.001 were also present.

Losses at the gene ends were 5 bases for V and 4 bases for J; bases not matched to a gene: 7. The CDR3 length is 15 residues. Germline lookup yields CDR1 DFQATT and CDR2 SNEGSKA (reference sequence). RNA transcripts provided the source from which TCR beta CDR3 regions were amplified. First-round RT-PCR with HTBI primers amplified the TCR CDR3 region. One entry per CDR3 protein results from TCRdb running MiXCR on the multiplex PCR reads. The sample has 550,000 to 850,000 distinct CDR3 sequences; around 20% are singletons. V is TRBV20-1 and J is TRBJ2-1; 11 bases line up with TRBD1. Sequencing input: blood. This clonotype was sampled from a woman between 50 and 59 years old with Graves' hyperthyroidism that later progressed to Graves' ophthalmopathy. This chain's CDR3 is CSAPWTGGGYNEQFF. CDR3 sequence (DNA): TGCAGTGCTCCATGGACAGGGGGCGGTTACAATGAGCAGTTCTTC.